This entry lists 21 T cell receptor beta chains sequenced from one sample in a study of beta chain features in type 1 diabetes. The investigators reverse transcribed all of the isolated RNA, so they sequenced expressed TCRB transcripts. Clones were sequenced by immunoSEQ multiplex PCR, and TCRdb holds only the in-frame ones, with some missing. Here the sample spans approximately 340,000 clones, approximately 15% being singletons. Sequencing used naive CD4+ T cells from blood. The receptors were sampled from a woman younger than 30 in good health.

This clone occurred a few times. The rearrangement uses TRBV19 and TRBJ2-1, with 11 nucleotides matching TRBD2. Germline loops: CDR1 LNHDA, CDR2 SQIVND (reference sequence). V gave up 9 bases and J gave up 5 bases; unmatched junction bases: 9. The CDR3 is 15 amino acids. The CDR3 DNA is TGTGCCAGCAGACTAGCGGGACTTAGAGACAATGAGCAGTTCTTC. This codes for CASRLAGLRDNEQFF.

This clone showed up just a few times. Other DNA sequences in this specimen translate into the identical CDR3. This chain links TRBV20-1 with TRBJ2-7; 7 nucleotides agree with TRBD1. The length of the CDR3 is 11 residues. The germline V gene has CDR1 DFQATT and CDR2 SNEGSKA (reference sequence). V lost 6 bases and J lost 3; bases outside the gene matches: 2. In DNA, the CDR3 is TGCAGTGCCTGGGACAGCTACGAGCAGTACTTC. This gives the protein CSAWDSYEQYF.

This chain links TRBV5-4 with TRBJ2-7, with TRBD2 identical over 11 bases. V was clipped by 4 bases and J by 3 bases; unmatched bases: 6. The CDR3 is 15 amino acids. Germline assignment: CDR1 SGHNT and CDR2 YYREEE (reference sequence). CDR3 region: CASSVTSGSIYEQYF. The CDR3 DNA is TGTGCCAGCAGCGTAACTAGCGGGAGCATCTACGAGCAGTACTTC.

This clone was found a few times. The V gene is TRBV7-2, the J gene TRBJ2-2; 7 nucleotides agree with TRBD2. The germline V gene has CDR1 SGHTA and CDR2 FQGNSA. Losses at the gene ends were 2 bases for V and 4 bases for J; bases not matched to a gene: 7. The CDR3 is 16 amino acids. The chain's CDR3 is CASSLTLADVTGELFF. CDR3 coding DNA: TGTGCCAGCAGCTTAACCCTAGCGGATGTCACCGGGGAGCTGTTTTTT.

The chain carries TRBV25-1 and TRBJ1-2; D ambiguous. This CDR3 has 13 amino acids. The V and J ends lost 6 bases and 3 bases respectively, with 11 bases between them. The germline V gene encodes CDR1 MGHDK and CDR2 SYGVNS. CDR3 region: CASSSARYYGYTF. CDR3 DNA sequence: TGTGCCAGCAGCTCCGCGAGATACTATGGCTACACCTTC.

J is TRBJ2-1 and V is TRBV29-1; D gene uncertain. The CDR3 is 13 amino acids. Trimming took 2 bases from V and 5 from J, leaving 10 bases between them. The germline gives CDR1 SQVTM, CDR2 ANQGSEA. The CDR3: CSVELVRNNEQFF. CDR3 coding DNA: TGCAGCGTTGAATTAGTTCGAAACAATGAGCAGTTCTTC.

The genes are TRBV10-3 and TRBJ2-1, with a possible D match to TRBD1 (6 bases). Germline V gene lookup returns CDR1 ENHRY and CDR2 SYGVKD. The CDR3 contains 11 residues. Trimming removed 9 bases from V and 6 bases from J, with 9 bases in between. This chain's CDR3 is CAIGQSNEQFF. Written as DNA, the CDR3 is TGTGCCATAGGACAGTCCAATGAGCAGTTCTTC.

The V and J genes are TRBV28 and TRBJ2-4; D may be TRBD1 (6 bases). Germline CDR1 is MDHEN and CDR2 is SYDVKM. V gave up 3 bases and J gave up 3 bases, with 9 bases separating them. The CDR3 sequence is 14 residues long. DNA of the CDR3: TGTGCCAGCAGTTTGGGGGCCGACAAAAACATTCAGTACTTC. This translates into CASSLGADKNIQYF.

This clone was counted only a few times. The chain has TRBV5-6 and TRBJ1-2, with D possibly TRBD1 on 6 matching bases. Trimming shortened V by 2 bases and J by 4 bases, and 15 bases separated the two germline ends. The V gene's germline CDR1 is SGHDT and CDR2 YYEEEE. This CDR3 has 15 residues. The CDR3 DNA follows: TGTGCCAGCAGCTTACACAGGGCTTCTACCTATGGCTACACCTTC. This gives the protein CASSLHRASTYGYTF.

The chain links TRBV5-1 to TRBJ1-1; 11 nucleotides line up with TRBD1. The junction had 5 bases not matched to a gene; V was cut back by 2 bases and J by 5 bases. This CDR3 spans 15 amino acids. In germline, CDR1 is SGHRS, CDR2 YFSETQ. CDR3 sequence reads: CASSFGQGASTEAFF. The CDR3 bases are TGCGCCAGCAGCTTCGGACAGGGGGCATCGACTGAAGCTTTCTTT. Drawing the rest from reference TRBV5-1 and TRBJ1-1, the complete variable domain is KAGVTQTPRYLIKTRGQQVTLSCSPISGHRSVSWYQQTPGQGLQFLFEYFSETQRNKGNFPGRFSGRQFSNSRSEMNVSTLELGDSALYLCASSFGQGASTEAFFGQGTRLTVV.

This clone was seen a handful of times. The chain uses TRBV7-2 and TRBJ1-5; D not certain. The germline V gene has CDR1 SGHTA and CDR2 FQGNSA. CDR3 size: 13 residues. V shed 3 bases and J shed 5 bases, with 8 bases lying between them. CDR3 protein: CASSFQVDQPQHF. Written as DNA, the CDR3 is TGTGCCAGCAGCTTCCAGGTCGATCAGCCCCAGCATTTT. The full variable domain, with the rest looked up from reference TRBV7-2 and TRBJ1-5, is GAGVSQSPSNKVTEKGKDVELRCDPISGHTALYWYRQSLGQGLEFLIYFQGNSAPDKSGLPSDRFSAERTGGSVSTLTIQRTQQEDSAVYLCASSFQVDQPQHFGDGTRLSIL.

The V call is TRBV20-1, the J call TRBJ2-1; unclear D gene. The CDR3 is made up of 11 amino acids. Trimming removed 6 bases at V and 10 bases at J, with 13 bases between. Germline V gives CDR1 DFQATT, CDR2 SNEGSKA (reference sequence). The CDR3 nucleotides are TGCAGTGCGCTCCGGTTGGGCGAGCAGTTCTTC. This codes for CSALRLGEQFF.

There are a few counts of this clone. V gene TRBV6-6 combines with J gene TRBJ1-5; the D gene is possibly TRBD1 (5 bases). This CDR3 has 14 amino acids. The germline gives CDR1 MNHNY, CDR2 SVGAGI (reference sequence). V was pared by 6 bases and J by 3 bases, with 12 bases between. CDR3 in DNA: TGTGCCAGCAGAAACGGGGGTTCCAATCAGCCCCAGCATTTT. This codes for CASRNGGSNQPQHF.

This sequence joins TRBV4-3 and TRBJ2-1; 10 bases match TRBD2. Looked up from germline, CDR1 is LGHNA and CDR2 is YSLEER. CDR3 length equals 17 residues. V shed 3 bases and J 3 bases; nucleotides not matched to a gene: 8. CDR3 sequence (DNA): TGCGCCAGCAGCCAGGATGTACGACTAGCGGGCTACAATGAGCAGTTCTTC. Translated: CASSQDVRLAGYNEQFF.

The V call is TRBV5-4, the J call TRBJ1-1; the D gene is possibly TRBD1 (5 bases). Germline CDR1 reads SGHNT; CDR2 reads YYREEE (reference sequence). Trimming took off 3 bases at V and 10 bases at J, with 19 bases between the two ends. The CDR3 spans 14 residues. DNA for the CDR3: TGTGCCAGCAGCTCCGTCCCGGGACTCCCGGGAGCTTTCTTT. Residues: CASSSVPGLPGAFF.

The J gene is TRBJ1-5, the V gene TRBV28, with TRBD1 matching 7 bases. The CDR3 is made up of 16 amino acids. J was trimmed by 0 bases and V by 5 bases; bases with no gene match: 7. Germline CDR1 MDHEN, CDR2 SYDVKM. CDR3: CASSTLTGTSNQPQHF. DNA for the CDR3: TGTGCCAGCAGTACCCTGACAGGGACTAGCAATCAGCCCCAGCATTTT.

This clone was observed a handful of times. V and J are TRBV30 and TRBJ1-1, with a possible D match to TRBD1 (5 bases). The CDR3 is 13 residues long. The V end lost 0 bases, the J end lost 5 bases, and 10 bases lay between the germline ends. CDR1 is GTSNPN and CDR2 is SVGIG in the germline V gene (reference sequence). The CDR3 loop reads CAWSVGGVTEAFF. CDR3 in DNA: TGTGCCTGGAGTGTAGGAGGGGTTACTGAAGCTTTCTTT.

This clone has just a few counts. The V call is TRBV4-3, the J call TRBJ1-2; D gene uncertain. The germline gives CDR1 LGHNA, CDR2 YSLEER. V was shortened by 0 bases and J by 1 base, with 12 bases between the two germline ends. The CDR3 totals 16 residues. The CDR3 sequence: CASSQDGRGINYGYTF. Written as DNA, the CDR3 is TGCGCCAGCAGCCAAGATGGGAGAGGAATTAACTATGGCTACACCTTC.

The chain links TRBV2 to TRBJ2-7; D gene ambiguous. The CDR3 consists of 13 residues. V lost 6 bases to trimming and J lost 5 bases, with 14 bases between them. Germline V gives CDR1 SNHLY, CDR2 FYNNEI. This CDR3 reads CASRATGVDEQYF. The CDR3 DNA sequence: TGTGCCAGCAGAGCTACCGGAGTGGACGAGCAGTACTTC.

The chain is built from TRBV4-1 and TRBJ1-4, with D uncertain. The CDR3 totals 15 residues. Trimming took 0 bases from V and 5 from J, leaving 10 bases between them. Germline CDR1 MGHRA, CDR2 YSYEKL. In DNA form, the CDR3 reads TGCGCCAGCAGCCAAGACTCGCGGCCAAATGAAAAACTGTTTTTT. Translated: CASSQDSRPNEKLFF.

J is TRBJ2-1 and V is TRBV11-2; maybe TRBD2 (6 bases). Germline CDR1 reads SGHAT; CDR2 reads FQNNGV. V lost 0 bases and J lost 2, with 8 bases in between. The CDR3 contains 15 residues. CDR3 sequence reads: CASSLDAGTYNEQFF. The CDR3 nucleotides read TGTGCCAGCAGCTTAGACGCGGGAACCTACAATGAGCAGTTCTTC.